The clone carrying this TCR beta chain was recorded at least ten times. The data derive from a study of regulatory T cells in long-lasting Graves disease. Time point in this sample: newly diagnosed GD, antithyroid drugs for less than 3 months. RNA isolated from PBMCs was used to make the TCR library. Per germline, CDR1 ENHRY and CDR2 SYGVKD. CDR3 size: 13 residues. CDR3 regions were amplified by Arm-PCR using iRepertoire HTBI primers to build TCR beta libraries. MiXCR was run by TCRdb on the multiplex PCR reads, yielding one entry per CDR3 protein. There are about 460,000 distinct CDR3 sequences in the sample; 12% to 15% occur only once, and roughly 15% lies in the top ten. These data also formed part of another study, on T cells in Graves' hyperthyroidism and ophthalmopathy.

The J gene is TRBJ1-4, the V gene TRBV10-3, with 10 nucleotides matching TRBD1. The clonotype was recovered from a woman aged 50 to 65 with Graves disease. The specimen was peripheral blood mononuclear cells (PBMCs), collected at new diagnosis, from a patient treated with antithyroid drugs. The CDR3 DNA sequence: TGTGCGATCCGGGACAGGGGATATGAAAAACTGTTTTTT. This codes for CAIRDRGYEKLFF.